This TCR beta chain was identified during a study of cytomegalovirus exposure and HLA in healthy donors. It was with 60 Vbeta and 13 Jbeta primers that the PCR ran. TCRdb's copy holds only in-frame clones and misses some; the assay was immunoSEQ multiplex PCR. The table lists some 70,000 clones. As for this clone: Its cognate antigen is unknown.

Whole-study results and caveats: The classifier reportedly diagnosed cytomegalovirus status with high sensitivity and specificity. Segments of the TCR beta V type were, in most cases, productive about 90% or about 30% of the time in an earlier analysis. Researchers counted around 180 TCR beta chains as cytomegalovirus-associated. TRBV6-2, TRBV6-3 and some other V segments were unresolvable in 87-base-pair reads.

Trimming cost V 0 bases and J 5 bases; bases outside gene matches: 6. The germline CDR1 and CDR2 sequences are SGHRS and YFSETQ. The CDR3 spans 16 residues. The receptor was derived from a man aged 35 to 55 in good health and CMV-seronegative. Sequencing used PBMCs. This chain uses TRBV5-1 with TRBJ2-7; 12 bases fit TRBD2. CDR3 nucleotide sequence: TGCGCCAGCAGCTTGGGGCTAGCGGGAGGGCCCGACGAGCAGTACTTC. Translated, it gives CASSLGLAGGPDEQYF.